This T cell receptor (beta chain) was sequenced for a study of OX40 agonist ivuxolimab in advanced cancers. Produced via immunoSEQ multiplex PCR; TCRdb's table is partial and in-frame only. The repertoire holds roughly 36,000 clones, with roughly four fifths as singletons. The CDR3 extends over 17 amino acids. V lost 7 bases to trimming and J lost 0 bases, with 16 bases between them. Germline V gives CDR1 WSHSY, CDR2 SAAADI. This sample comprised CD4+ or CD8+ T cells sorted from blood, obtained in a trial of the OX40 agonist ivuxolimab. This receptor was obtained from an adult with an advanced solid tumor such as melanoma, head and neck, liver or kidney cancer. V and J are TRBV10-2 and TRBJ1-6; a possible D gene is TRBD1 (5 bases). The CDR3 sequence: CASTSGDLSSYNSPLHF. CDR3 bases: TGCGCCAGCACTTCGGGGGACCTGAGCTCCTATAATTCACCCCTCCACTTT.